This TCR beta chain emerged from a study of patients and donors after allogeneic stem cell transplantation. Trimming left V 5 bases short and J 3 bases short, with 19 bases between. Germline V gene lookup returns CDR1 MDHEN and CDR2 SYDVKM. The CDR3 is made up of 17 amino acids. This clonotype was observed many times. TCRdb fed the RT-PCR reads into MiXCR, producing one record per CDR3 protein. This sample carries tens of thousands of distinct CDR3 sequences, 6.8% of them seen once, and the ten largest clones take just under 35%. The sequence derives from a human donor who was either an allogeneic HSCT recipient or a stem cell or donor lymphocyte infusion donor (not recorded which). It is not recorded whose cells these are; they may come from a transplant donor. The chain couples TRBV28 to TRBJ2-2; D uncertain. The specimen sequenced was blood, either unsorted or a sorted T cell fraction (not recorded which). The DNA for the CDR3 is TGTGCCAGCAGTCCCCCCCCTGGCAGCAAGGACACCGGGGAGCTGTTTTTT. Translating it yields CASSPPPGSKDTGELFF.